The present T cell receptor (beta chain) was sequenced within a study of blood T cell repertoires in COVID-19. The table came from immunoSEQ multiplex PCR; TCRdb's copy has only in-frame clones and leaves some out. Seen here are 100,000 to 150,000 clones, about 84% observed once, and the top ten hold about 5.4%. This receptor was taken from a human donor in a cohort sampled during active COVID-19. Material for sequencing was peripheral blood.

The CDR3 region is CASSGGLAGASYEQYF. CDR3 DNA sequence: TGTGCCAGCAGTGGGGGACTAGCGGGAGCCTCCTACGAGCAGTACTTC. The V call is TRBV6-1, the J call TRBJ2-7; the match to TRBD2 covers 14 bases. With V trimmed by 4 bases and J by 0 bases, 2 bases remained unmatched. There are 16 residues in the CDR3. The V gene's germline CDR1 is MNHNS and CDR2 SASEGT.